A selection of T cell receptor beta chains follows, all from one sample in a study of T cell responses to AZD1222 COVID-19 vaccine. Data came from immunoSEQ multiplex PCR; TCRdb stores just in-frame clones and leaves some out. The table lists 100,000 to 120,000 clones, around 81% of them singletons. The specimen comprised peripheral blood, sampled on day 0 of AZD1222 vaccination. The receptors were sampled from an adult in good health. The CDR3 runs from the conserved cysteine through the conserved F or W. D genes are given only for firm matches. Clone size is not always given. Where it is, it says once, few, many or a class for expanded clones.

d_call	v_call	clone_size	j_call	cdr3_aa	cdr3_nt
NA	TRBV15	NA	TRBJ2-1	CATSRRGEQFF	TGTGCCACCAGCAGACGTGGTGAGCAGTTCTTC
TRBD1	TRBV5-5	NA	TRBJ1-4	CASSLTPGQGWEKLFF	TGTGCCAGCAGCTTGACTCCGGGACAGGGATGGGAAAAACTGTTTTTT
TRBD1	TRBV9	NA	TRBJ2-1	CASSATQGSSYNEQFF	TGTGCCAGCAGCGCTACACAGGGGAGCTCCTACAATGAGCAGTTCTTC
NA	TRBV2	NA	TRBJ1-1	CASSLLRREVTEAFF	TGTGCCAGCAGTCTTCTCCGAAGGGAGGTGACTGAAGCTTTCTTT
TRBD1	TRBV28	few	TRBJ1-2	CASYSGQGYYGYTF	TGTGCCAGCTACTCCGGACAGGGGTACTATGGCTACACCTTC
TRBD2	TRBV5-1	few	TRBJ2-3	CASSTLAGGTDTQYF	TGCGCCAGCAGCACTCTAGCGGGGGGTACAGATACGCAGTATTTT
NA	TRBV2	NA	TRBJ1-2	CASSERAANYGYTF	TGTGCCAGCAGTGAACGGGCAGCTAACTATGGCTACACCTTC
NA	TRBV10-2	NA	TRBJ1-1	CASSERGGSNTEAFF	TGCGCCAGCAGTGAGCGTGGGGGGTCTAACACTGAAGCTTTCTTT
TRBD2	TRBV23-1	NA	TRBJ2-1	CASSQSREDKNYNEQFF	TGCGCCAGCAGTCAATCCCGGGAGGACAAGAACTACAATGAGCAGTTCTTC
NA	TRBV19	NA	TRBJ1-1	CASSIGLTGRTLNTEAFF	TGTGCCAGTAGTATAGGGCTGACAGGCCGAACGTTGAACACTGAAGCTTTCTTT
NA	TRBV7-3	NA	TRBJ1-2	CASSLTGDGYTF	TGTGCCAGCAGCTTAACAGGGGATGGCTACACCTTC
TRBD1	TRBV4-1	NA	TRBJ1-6	CASSAGQGFNSPLHF	TGCGCCAGCAGCGCCGGACAGGGTTTTAATTCACCCCTCCACTTT
NA	TRBV11-2	NA	TRBJ1-3	CASSLRYGRSGNTIYF	TGTGCCAGCAGCTTGAGGTACGGGAGATCTGGAAACACCATATATTTT
NA	TRBV19	NA	TRBJ1-1	CASSTRAALNTEAFF	TGTGCCAGTAGTACCCGGGCCGCACTTAACACTGAAGCTTTCTTT
TRBD1	TRBV7-8	few	TRBJ2-7	CASSSITGTGSSYEQYF	TGTGCCAGCAGCTCTATTACCGGGACAGGGTCCTCCTACGAGCAGTACTTC
NA	TRBV12-3/TRBV12-4	once	TRBJ1-5	CASSGRRLYF	TGTGCCAGCAGTGGGCGCAGGTTGTATTTT
TRBD1	TRBV7-2	NA	TRBJ1-5	CASSSPGGTGNQPQHF	TGTGCCAGCAGCTCTCCCGGGGGGACAGGGAATCAGCCCCAGCATTTT
NA	TRBV7-9	NA	TRBJ2-2	CASNGPGGTGELFF	TGTGCCAGCAACGGACCTGGGGGAACCGGGGAGCTGTTTTTT
NA	TRBV4-3	once	TRBJ2-3	CASSQDRRGSSTDTQYF	TGCGCCAGCAGCCAAGATCGGCGCGGGTCTTCCACAGATACGCAGTATTTT
TRBD1	TRBV7-2	NA	TRBJ2-5	CASSPRTGGETQYF	TGTGCCAGCAGCCCGCGGACAGGGGGGGAGACCCAGTACTTC
NA	TRBV25-1	once	TRBJ2-3	CASSSMGDTQYF	TGTGCCAGCAGCTCTATGGGAGATACGCAGTATTTT
NA	TRBV5-1	NA	TRBJ2-1	CASSLAIRSLGDEQFF	TGCGCCAGCAGCTTGGCCATTCGGTCCCTCGGGGATGAGCAGTTCTTC
NA	TRBV28	NA	TRBJ1-2	CASSPTDDYGYTF	TGTGCCAGCAGTCCAACAGATGACTATGGCTACACCTTC
TRBD2	TRBV7-2	NA	TRBJ2-3	CASSLRGTSGGPWDTQYF	TGTGCCAGCAGCTTAAGGGGGACTAGCGGGGGCCCTTGGGATACGCAGTATTTT
TRBD2	TRBV4-1	NA	TRBJ2-5	CASSQLAGATQYF	TGCGCCAGCAGCCAACTAGCGGGGGCGACCCAGTACTTC
NA	TRBV7-8	NA	TRBJ1-5	CASSLEFRNQPQHF	TGTGCCAGCAGCTTAGAGTTTCGGAATCAGCCCCAGCATTTT
NA	TRBV6-5	once	TRBJ1-5	CASSYDGFSQPQHF	TGTGCCAGCAGTTACGACGGGTTCTCTCAGCCCCAGCATTTT
TRBD1	TRBV6-5	NA	TRBJ1-5	CASSSRTGGAGQPQHF	TGTGCCAGCAGTTCCAGGACAGGGGGCGCAGGTCAGCCCCAGCATTTT
NA	TRBV4-3	NA	TRBJ1-1	CASSQDPQRLNTEAFF	TGCGCCAGCAGCCAAGATCCGCAGAGGCTGAACACTGAAGCTTTCTTT
TRBD1	TRBV13	NA	TRBJ1-1	CASSFTGTANTEAFF	TGTGCCAGCAGCTTTACCGGGACAGCGAACACTGAAGCTTTCTTT
NA	TRBV10-1	NA	TRBJ2-7	CASSSKTYEQYF	TGCGCCAGCAGTTCCAAAACCTACGAGCAGTACTTC
TRBD2	TRBV6-1	few	TRBJ2-7	CASRKRDPYEQYF	TGTGCCAGCCGAAAGCGGGACCCCTACGAGCAGTACTTC
NA	TRBV29-1	NA	TRBJ1-1	CSVEDQGKVNTEAFF	TGCAGCGTTGAAGATCAAGGGAAGGTGAACACTGAAGCTTTCTTT
NA	TRBV21-1	NA	TRBJ2-2	CASSIRQTNTGELFF	TGTGCCAGCAGCATTAGACAGACGAACACCGGGGAGCTGTTTTTT
NA	TRBV10-3	NA	TRBJ1-3	CATSDSGNTIYF	TGTGCCACCTCGGACTCTGGAAACACCATATATTTT
TRBD2	TRBV19	NA	TRBJ2-1	CASSPRGLAGVNEQFF	TGTGCCAGTAGTCCGAGGGGACTAGCGGGAGTCAATGAGCAGTTCTTC
TRBD1	TRBV5-1	NA	TRBJ2-7	CASSLSGTGAEQYF	TGCGCCAGCAGCTTATCCGGGACAGGGGCCGAGCAGTACTTC
NA	TRBV21-1	NA	TRBJ2-7	CASSNQRNHSYEQYF	TGTGCCAGCAGCAACCAGCGGAACCATTCCTACGAGCAGTACTTC
NA	TRBV19	NA	TRBJ2-5	CASSQGFETQYF	TGTGCCAGTAGTCAGGGGTTTGAGACCCAGTACTTC
TRBD2	TRBV5-4	NA	TRBJ2-3	CASSNGLAGGEDTQYF	TGTGCCAGCAGCAACGGACTAGCGGGGGGCGAAGATACGCAGTATTTT
NA	TRBV7-3	NA	TRBJ2-2	CASSFTGSTTGELFF	TGTGCCAGCAGCTTCACAGGGTCGACCACCGGGGAGCTGTTTTTT
TRBD1	TRBV28	NA	TRBJ1-2	CASRTGAGGYTF	TGTGCCAGCCGGACAGGGGCGGGTGGCTACACCTTC
TRBD2	TRBV11-1	NA	TRBJ2-3	CASSLRGTSGGDTQYF	TGTGCCAGCAGCTTACGGGGGACTAGCGGGGGTGATACGCAGTATTTT
NA	TRBV18	once	TRBJ1-6	CASSPLGEFNSPLHF	TGTGCCAGCTCACCACTTGGGGAGTTTAATTCACCCCTCCACTTT
NA	TRBV5-6	NA	TRBJ1-6	CASSFSTASSYNSPLHF	TGTGCCAGCAGCTTTTCGACAGCGAGCTCCTATAATTCACCCCTCCACTTT
NA	TRBV25-1	NA	TRBJ1-1	CASSGTNHRDFSLF	TGTGCCAGCAGTGGGACCAACCACAGGGATTTCTCCCTCTTT
NA	TRBV28	NA	TRBJ1-1	CASILAGNLGMKTEAFF	TGTGCCAGCATATTGGCAGGGAATTTAGGGATGAAGACTGAAGCTTTCTTT
TRBD1	TRBV24-1	NA	TRBJ1-3	CATSDPNRGPSGNTIYF	TGTGCCACCAGTGACCCCAACAGGGGGCCCTCTGGAAACACCATATATTTT
NA	TRBV15	NA	TRBJ1-1	CATSRQGSGTEAFF	TGTGCCACCAGCAGACAGGGGTCGGGCACTGAAGCTTTCTTT
NA	TRBV15	NA	TRBJ1-5	CATSLTTGPNQPQHF	TGTGCCACCAGCCTTACAACAGGGCCCAATCAGCCCCAGCATTTT
NA	TRBV9	once	TRBJ1-3	CASSVVAGAGTTSGNTIYF	TGTGCCAGCAGCGTAGTAGCCGGAGCCGGGACAACCTCTGGAAACACCATATATTTT
TRBD1	TRBV7-3	once	TRBJ1-2	CASSSARTGYNYGYTF	TGTGCCAGCAGCTCCGCCCGGACAGGGTATAACTATGGCTACACCTTC
NA	TRBV24-1	NA	TRBJ2-2	CATSDRLGTTGELFF	TGTGCCACCAGTGACCGACTCGGGACTACCGGGGAGCTGTTTTTT
TRBD2	TRBV11-3	NA	TRBJ2-1	CASAGGSSYNEQFF	TGTGCCAGCGCGGGGGGGAGCTCCTACAATGAGCAGTTCTTC
TRBD1	TRBV2	NA	TRBJ1-2	CASSVDRGNYGYTF	TGTGCCAGCAGTGTGGACAGGGGAAACTATGGCTACACCTTC
NA	TRBV30	NA	TRBJ1-4	CAWSVRGESEKLFF	TGTGCCTGGAGTGTACGGGGGGAATCTGAAAAACTGTTTTTT